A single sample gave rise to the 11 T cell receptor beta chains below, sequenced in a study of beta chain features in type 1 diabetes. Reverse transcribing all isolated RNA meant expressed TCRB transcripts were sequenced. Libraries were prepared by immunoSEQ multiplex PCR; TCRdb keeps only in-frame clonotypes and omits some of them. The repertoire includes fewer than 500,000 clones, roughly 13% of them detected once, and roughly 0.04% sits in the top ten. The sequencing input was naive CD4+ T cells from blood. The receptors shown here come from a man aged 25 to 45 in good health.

Here the CDR3 DNA reads TGTGCCAGCAGCGCAACTGGACGGCTGAACACTGAAGCTTTCTTT. It encodes CASSATGRLNTEAFF. V usage is TRBV7-9 and J usage is TRBJ1-1; no reliable D call. This CDR3 spans 15 amino acids. V gave up 5 bases and J gave up 0 bases, with 13 bases separating them. Germline V lookup: CDR1 SEHNR, CDR2 FQNEAQ (reference sequence).

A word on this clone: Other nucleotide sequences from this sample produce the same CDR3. CDR3 amino acids: CASSVASSYNEQFF. As DNA, the CDR3 is TGTGCCAGCAGCGTAGCTAGTTCCTACAATGAGCAGTTCTTC. The gene calls are TRBV9 and TRBJ2-1, with D hard to call. The V end lost 0 bases, the J end lost 1 base, and 5 bases lay between the germline ends. Germline CDR1 and CDR2: SGDLS and YYNGEE. There are 14 residues in the CDR3.

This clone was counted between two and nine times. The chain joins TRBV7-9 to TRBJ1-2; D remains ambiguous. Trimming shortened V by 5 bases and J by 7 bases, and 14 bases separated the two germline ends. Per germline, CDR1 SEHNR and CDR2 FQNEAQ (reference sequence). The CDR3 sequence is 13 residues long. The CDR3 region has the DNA TGTGCCAGCAGCCCCGACCGGTACCGTGGCTACACCTTC. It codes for CASSPDRYRGYTF.

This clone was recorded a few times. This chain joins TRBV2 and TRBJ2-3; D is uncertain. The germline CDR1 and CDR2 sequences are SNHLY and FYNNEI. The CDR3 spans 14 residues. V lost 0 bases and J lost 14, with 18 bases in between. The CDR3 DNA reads TGTGCCAGCAGTGAAGCGCGAGTTGGCTCACGCAGGTATTTT. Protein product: CASSEARVGSRRYF.

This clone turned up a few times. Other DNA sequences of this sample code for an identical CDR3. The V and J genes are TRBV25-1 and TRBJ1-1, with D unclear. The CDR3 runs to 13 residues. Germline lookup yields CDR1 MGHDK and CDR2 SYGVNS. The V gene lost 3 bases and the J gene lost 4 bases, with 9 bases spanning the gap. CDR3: CASSEVTGTEAFF. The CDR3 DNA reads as TGTGCCAGCAGTGAGGTCACGGGCACTGAAGCTTTCTTT.

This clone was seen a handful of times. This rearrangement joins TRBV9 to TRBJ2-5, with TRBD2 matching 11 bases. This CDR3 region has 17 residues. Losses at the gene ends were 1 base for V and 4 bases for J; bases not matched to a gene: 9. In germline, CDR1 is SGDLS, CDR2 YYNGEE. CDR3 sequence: CASSVTSGSGFGETQYF. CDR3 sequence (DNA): TGTGCCAGCAGCGTAACTAGCGGGAGTGGTTTCGGAGAGACCCAGTACTTC.

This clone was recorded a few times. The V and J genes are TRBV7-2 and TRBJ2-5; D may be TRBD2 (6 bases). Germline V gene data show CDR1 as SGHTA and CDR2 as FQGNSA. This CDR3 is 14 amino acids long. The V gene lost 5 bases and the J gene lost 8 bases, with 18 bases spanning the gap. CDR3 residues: CASSPLRDLGTQYF. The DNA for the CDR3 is TGTGCCAGCAGCCCACTCCGGGACTTGGGAACCCAGTACTTC. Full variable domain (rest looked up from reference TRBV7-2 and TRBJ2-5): GAGVSQSPSNKVTEKGKDVELRCDPISGHTALYWYRQSLGQGLEFLIYFQGNSAPDKSGLPSDRFSAERTGGSVSTLTIQRTQQEDSAVYLCASSPLRDLGTQYFGPGTRLLVL.

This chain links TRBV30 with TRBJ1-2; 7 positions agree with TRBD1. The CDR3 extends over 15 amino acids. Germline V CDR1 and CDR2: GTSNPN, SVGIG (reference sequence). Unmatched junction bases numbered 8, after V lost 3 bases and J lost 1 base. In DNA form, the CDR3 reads TGTGCCTGGAGGGGTCGTCGGGACAGTAACTATGGCTACACCTTC. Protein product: CAWRGRRDSNYGYTF. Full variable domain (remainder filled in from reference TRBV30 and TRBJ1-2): SQTIHQWPATLVQPVGSPLSLECTVEGTSNPNLYWYRQAAGRGLQLLFYSVGIGQISSEVPQNLSASRPQDRQFILSSKKLLLSDSGFYLCAWRGRRDSNYGYTFGSGTRLTVV.

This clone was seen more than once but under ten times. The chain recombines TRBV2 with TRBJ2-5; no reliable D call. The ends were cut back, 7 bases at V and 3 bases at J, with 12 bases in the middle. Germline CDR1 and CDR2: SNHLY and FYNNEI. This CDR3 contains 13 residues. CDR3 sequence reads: CASTDRRKETQYF. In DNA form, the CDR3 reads TGTGCCAGCACGGATAGGAGAAAAGAGACCCAGTACTTC.

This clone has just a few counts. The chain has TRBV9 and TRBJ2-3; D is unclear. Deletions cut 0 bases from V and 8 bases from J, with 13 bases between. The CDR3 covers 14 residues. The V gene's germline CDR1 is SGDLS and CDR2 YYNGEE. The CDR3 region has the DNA TGTGCCAGCAGCGTAGATAGGGTCGGGTTTACGCAGTATTTT. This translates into CASSVDRVGFTQYF. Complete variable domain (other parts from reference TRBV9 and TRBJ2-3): DSGVTQTPKHLITATGQRVTLRCSPRSGDLSVYWYQQSLDQGLQFLIQYYNGEERAKGNILERFSAQQFPDLHSELNLSSLELGDSALYFCASSVDRVGFTQYFGPGTRLTVL.

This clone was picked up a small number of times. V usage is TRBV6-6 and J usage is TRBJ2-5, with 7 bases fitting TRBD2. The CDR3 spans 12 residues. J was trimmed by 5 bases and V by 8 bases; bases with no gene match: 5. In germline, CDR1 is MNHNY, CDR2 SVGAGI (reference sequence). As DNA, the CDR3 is TGTGCCAGCCGGAGTAGCGGGGAGACCCAGTACTTC. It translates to CASRSSGETQYF.